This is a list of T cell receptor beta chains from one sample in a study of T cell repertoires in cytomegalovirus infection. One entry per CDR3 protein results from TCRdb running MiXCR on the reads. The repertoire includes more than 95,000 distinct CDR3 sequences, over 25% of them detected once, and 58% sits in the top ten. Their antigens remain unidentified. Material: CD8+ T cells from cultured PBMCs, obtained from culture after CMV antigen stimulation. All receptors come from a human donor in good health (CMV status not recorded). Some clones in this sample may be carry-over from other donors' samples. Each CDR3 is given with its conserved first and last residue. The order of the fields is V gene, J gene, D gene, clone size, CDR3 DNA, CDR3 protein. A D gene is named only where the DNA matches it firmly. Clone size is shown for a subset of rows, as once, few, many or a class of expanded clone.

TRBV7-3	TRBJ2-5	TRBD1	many	TGTGCCAGCAGCTCGACAGGGAACGGGGAGACCCAGTACTTC	CASSSTGNGETQYF
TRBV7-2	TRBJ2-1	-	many	TGTGCCAGCAGCTTACTATACAATGAGCAGTTCTTC	CASSLLYNEQFF
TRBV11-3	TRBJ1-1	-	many	TGTGCCAGCAGCCGCCCGGCAGGATTCATGAACACTGAAGCTTTCTTT	CASSRPAGFMNTEAFF
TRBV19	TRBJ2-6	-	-	TGTGCCAGTAGCGGGTCCGGGGCCAACGTCCTGACTTTC	CASSGSGANVLTF
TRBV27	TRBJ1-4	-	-	TGTGCCAGCAGTTTACTTGGCGGGGGTCGATATAATGAAAAACTGTTTTTT	CASSLLGGGRYNEKLFF
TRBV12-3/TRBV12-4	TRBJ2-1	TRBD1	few	TGTGCCAGCAGCCGTGGGATTGACAGGGTATTTTACAATGAGCAGTTCTTC	CASSRGIDRVFYNEQFF
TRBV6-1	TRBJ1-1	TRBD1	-	TGTGCCAGCAAAAGGGGGCTGTACACTGAAGCTTTCTTT	CASKRGLYTEAFF
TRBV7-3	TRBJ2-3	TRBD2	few	TGTGCCAGCAGCTTGACTAGCCTGAAGACAGATACGCAGTATTTT	CASSLTSLKTDTQYF
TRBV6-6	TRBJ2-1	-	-	TGTGCCAGCCGTCGGTTCAGCGATGCAAATGAGCAGTTCTTC	CASRRFSDANEQFF
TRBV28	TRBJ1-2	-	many	TGTGCCAGCAGTTTGGGAAAACCGGGACATGGTCCCTACACCTTC	CASSLGKPGHGPYTF
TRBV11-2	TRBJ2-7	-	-	TGTGCCAGCAGCTTAGGGACAGCCTACGAGCAGTACTTC	CASSLGTAYEQYF
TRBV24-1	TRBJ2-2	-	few	TGTGCCACCAGTGATTCCCATCCCGAGGTGAACACCGGGGAGCTGTTTTTT	CATSDSHPEVNTGELFF
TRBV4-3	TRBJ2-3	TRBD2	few	TGCGCCAGCAGCCAAGAATTCGGGGGGGGAGGGCCTAGACCAGATACGCAGTATTTT	CASSQEFGGGGPRPDTQYF
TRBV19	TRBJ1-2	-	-	TGTGCCAGTAGTACGGAAAAACAGGGAAACTATGGCTACACCTTC	CASSTEKQGNYGYTF
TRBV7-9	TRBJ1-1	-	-	TGTGCCATTGAAAAGTGGGGGGAGCTGAACACTGAAGCTTTCTTT	CAIEKWGELNTEAFF
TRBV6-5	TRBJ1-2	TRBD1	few	TGTGCCAGCAGGGGACAGACTAATGGCTACACCTTC	CASRGQTNGYTF
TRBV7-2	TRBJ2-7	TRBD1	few	TGTGCCAGCAGCGGGGAAAAGACAGGGGATCCCTACGAGCAGTACTTC	CASSGEKTGDPYEQYF
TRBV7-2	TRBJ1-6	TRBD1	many	TGTGCCAGCAGCCTGATGGGGACAGGGGGATCACCCCTCCACTTT	CASSLMGTGGSPLHF
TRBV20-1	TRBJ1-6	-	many	TGCAGTGCGGGCCCGGATTCACCCCTCCACTTT	CSAGPDSPLHF
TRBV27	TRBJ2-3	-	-	TGTGCCAGCGGCGGGGGACAGATAAGCACAGATACGCAGTATTTT	CASGGGQISTDTQYF
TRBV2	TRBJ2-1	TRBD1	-	TGTGCCAGCATCAAAGCGGGGACAGGGTTTAATGAGCAGTTCTTC	CASIKAGTGFNEQFF
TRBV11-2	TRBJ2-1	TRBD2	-	TGTGCCAGCAGCCTAACTAGCGGGGGGGCTCTGGGTGAGCAGTTCTTC	CASSLTSGGALGEQFF
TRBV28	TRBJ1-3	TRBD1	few	TGTGCTGCCTCGGACAGGGCATCCGGAAACACCATATATTTT	CAASDRASGNTIYF
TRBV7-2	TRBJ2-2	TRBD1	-	TGTGCCAGCAGCTTAGGACAGGGGGATCGGACCGGGGAGCTGTTTTTT	CASSLGQGDRTGELFF
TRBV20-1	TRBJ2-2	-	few	TGCAGTGCTAGTGCGGAGAACACCGGGGAGCTGTTTTTT	CSASAENTGELFF
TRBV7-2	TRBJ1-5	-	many	TGTGCCAGCAGCATTGGGGGGGTCGGTGTGACCCAGCCCCAGCATTTT	CASSIGGVGVTQPQHF
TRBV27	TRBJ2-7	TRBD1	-	TGTGCCAGCAGTACCGGACAGGTGCAGTACTTC	CASSTGQVQYF
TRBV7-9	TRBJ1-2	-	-	TGTGCCAGCAGCTTAGGTCAGGCCTTGTATGGCTACACCTTC	CASSLGQALYGYTF
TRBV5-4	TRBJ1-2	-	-	TGTGCCAGCAGCTTGTCCCAGGGAACGTTGGATGGCTACACCTTC	CASSLSQGTLDGYTF
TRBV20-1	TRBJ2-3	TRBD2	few	TGCAGTGCTAGAAACCTTCGGGGGGGCGACACAGATACGCAGTATTTT	CSARNLRGGDTDTQYF
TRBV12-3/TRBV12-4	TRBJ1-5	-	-	TGTGCCAGCAGCATGTCCGGGTTGGAATATAGCAATCAGCCCCAGCATTTT	CASSMSGLEYSNQPQHF
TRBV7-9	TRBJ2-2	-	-	TGTGCCAGCAGCTTAAGTGCGGGACACAACACCGGGGAGCTGTTTTTT	CASSLSAGHNTGELFF